This T cell receptor (beta chain) appears in the sequencing data of a study of blood T cell repertoires in COVID-19. For the study at large: PBMCs, B-cell-depleted T cells, or T cells were the source of the cDNA or gDNA that made up the material.

The data were produced by immunoSEQ multiplex PCR, yet TCRdb's version contains in-frame clones alone and is incomplete. This table holds roughly 49,000 clones, over 80% found once. The receptor was isolated from a man in his forties with acute or convalescent COVID-19. The sequenced sample consisted of peripheral blood.

CDR3 in amino acids: CASWSTQGQTTQETQYF. In DNA, the CDR3 is TGTGCCAGCTGGAGTACCCAGGGACAGACTACACAAGAGACCCAGTACTTC. The chain is built from TRBV5-8 and TRBJ2-5; TRBD1 matches 7 bases. The CDR3 length is 17 residues. Germline V gene data show CDR1 as SGHTS and CDR2 as YDEGEE. V lost 7 bases and J lost 2; bases outside the gene matches: 17.